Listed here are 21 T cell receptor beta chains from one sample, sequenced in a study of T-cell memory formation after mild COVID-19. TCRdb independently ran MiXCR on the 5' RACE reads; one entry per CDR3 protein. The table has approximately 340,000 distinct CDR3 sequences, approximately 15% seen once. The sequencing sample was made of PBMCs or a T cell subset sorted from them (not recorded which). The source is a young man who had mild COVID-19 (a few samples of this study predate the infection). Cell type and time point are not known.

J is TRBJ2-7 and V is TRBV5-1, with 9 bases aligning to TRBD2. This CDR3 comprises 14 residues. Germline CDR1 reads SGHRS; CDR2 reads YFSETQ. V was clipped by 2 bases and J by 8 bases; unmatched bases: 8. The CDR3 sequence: CASSFGGGAEKQYF. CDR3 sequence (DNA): TGCGCCAGCAGCTTCGGCGGGGGGGCCGAAAAGCAGTACTTC.

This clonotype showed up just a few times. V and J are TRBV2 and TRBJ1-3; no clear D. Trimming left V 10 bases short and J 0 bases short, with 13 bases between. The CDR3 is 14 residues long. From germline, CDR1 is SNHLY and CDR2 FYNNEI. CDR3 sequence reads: CATKLQFSGNTIYF. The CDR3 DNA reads TGTGCCACAAAGTTACAGTTCTCTGGAAACACCATATATTTT.

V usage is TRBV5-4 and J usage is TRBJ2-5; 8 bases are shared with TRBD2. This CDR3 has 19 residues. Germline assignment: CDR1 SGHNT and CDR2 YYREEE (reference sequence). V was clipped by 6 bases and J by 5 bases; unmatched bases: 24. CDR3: CASTLGGAGGIPAGETQYF. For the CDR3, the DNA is TGTGCCAGCACCCTGGGGGGGGCGGGGGGCATCCCTGCCGGCGAGACCCAGTACTTC.

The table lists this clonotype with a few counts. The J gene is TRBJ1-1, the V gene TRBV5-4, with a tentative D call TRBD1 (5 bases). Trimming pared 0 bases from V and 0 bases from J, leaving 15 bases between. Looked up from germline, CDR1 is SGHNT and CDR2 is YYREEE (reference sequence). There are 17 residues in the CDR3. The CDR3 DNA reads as TGTGCCAGCAGCTTGGGGGGCGGCCTCCTCCTGAACACTGAAGCTTTCTTT. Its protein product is CASSLGGGLLLNTEAFF.

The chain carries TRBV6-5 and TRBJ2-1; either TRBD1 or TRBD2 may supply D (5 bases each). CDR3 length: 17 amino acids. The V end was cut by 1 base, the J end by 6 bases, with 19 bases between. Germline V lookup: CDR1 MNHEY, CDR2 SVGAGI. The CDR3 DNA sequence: TGTGCCAGCAGTTACTTCCCTTCCGGGGCGGGTGGCAATGAGCAGTTCTTC. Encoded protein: CASSYFPSGAGGNEQFF.

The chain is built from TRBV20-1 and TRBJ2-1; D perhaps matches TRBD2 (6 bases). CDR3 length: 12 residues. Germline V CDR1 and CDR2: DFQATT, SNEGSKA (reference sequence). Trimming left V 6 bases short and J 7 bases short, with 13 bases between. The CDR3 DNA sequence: TGCAGTGCCCCGCAACTAGCTAATGAGCAGTTCTTC. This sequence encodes CSAPQLANEQFF.

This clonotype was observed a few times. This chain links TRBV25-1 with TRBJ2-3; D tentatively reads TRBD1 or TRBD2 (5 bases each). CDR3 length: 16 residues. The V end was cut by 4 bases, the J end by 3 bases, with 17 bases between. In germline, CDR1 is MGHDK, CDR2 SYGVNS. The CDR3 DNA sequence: TGTGCCAGCAGTGGGGGCCCTCCGAGGGGAACAGATACGCAGTATTTT. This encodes CASSGGPPRGTDTQYF.

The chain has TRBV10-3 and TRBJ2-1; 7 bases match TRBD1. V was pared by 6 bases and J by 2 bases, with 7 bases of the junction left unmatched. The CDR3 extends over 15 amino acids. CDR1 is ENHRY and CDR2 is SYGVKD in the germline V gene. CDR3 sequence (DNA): TGTGCCATCAGATTGACAGGGAGTCCCTACAATGAGCAGTTCTTC. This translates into CAIRLTGSPYNEQFF.

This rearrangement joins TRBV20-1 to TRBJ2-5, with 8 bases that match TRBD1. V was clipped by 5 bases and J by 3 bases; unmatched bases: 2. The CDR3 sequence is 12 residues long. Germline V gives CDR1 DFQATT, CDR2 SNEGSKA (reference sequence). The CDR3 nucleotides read TGCAGTGCTGCGGACAGGGAAGAGACCCAGTACTTC. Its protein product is CSAADREETQYF.

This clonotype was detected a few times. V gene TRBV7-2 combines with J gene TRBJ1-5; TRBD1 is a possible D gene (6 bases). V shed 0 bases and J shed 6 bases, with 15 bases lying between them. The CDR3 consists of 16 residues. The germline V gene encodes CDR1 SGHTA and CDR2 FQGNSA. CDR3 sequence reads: CASSLAGVPGVQPQHF. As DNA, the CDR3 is TGTGCCAGCAGCTTAGCTGGGGTTCCAGGGGTTCAGCCCCAGCATTTT.

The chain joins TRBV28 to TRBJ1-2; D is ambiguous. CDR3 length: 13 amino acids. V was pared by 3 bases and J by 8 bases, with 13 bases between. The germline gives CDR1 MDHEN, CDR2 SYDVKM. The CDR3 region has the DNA TGTGCCAGCAGTTTGTACGGTCCTGGCGGCTACACCTTC. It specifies CASSLYGPGGYTF.

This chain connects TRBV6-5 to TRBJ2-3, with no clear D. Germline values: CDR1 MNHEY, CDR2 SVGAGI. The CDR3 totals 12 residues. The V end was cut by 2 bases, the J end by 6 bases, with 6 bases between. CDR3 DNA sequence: TGTGCCAGCAGTTACGGGTGGGATACGCAGTATTTT. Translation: CASSYGWDTQYF.

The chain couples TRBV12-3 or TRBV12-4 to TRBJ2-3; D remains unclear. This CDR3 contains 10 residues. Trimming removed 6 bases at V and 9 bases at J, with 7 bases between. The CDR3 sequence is CASRGRTQYF. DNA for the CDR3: TGTGCCAGCAGAGGTCGCACGCAGTATTTT.

In DNA, the CDR3 is TGCAGCGTTTCGGCCGGGGAGACCCAGTACTTC. Translation gives CSVSAGETQYF. This sequence joins TRBV29-1 and TRBJ2-5; D remains ambiguous. V was cut by 5 bases and J by 5 bases, with 9 bases left in between. This CDR3 comprises 11 residues. Germline V CDR1 and CDR2: SQVTM, ANQGSEA.

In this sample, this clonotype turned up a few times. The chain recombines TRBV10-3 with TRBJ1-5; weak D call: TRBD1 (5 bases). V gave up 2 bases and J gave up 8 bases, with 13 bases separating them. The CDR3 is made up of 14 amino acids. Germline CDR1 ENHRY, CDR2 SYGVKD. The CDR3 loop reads CAISERGFNEPQHF. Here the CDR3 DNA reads TGTGCCATCAGTGAGAGGGGATTTAATGAGCCCCAGCATTTT.

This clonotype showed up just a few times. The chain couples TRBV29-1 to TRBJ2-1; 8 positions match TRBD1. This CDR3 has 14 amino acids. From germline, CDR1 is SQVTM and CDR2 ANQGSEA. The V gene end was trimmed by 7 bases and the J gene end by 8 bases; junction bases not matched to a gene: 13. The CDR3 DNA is TGCAGCGCCCTCGGGACAGGTGCTGCGGATGAGCAGTTCTTC. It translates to CSALGTGAADEQFF.

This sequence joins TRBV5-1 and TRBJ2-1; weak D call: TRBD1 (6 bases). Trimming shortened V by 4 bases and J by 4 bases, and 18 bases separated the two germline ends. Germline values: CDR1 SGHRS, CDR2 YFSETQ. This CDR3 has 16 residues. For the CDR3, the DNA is TGCGCCAGCAGCAAGGAGTGGGGGCGATCTTACAATGAGCAGTTCTTC. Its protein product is CASSKEWGRSYNEQFF.

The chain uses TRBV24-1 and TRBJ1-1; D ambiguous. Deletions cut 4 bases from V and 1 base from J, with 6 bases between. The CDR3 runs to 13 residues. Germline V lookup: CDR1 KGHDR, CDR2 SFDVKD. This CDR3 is CATSEARNTEAFF. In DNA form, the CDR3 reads TGTGCCACCAGTGAAGCCAGGAACACTGAAGCTTTCTTT.

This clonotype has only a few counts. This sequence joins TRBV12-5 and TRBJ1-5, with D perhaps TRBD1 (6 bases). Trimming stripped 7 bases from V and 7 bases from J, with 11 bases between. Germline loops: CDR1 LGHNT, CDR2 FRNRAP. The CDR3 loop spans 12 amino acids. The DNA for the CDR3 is TGTGCTAGTGCTACAGGGTACCAGCCCCAGCATTTT. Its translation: CASATGYQPQHF.

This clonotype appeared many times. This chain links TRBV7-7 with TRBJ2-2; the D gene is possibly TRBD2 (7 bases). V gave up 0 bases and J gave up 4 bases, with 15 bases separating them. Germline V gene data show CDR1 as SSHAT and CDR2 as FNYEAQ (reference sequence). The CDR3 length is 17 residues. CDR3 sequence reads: CASSLAPGGQSTGELFF. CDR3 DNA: TGTGCCAGCAGCTTAGCCCCCGGGGGGCAGAGCACCGGGGAGCTGTTTTTT.

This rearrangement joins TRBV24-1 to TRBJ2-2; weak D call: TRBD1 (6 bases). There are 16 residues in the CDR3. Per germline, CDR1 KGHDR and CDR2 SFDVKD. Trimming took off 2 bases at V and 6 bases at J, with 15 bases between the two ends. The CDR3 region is CATSDSQGKNAGELFF. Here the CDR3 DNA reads TGTGCCACCAGTGATTCCCAGGGGAAAAACGCCGGGGAGCTGTTTTTT.